This entry lists 21 T cell receptor beta chains sequenced from one sample in a study of control samples from healthy donors and cancer patients. Repertoires were generated with immunoSEQ multiplex PCR, while TCRdb's copy carries only in-frame clones and drops some. Of a few hundred thousand clones listed, around nine tenths are singletons. Sequenced: PBMCs. The receptors derive from a man in his forties or fifties with head and neck cancer.

The chain employs TRBV4-2 and TRBJ2-1; maybe TRBD2 (6 bases). The V gene's germline CDR1 is LGHNA and CDR2 YNFKEQ. Trimming removed 3 bases at V and 4 bases at J, with 22 bases between. This CDR3 has 18 residues. CDR3 nucleotides: TGTGCCAGCAGCCAGATCCTTTCCTGGGAGGCCAATTACAATGAGCAGTTCTTC. Protein product: CASSQILSWEANYNEQFF.

V usage is TRBV10-1 and J usage is TRBJ2-3; no clear D. CDR1 is WNHNN, CDR2 SYGVQD, per germline (reference sequence). This CDR3 has 12 residues. V lost 3 bases and J lost 6, with 7 bases in between. The CDR3 coding sequence is TGCGCCAGCAGTGACCCCGAGGATACGCAGTATTTT. Its protein product is CASSDPEDTQYF.

V usage is TRBV14 and J usage is TRBJ2-5; D uncertain. V lost 5 bases and J 4 bases, leaving 5 bases between the germline ends. Germline CDR1 reads SGHDN; CDR2 reads FVKESK. This CDR3 is 11 amino acids long. The CDR3 here is CASSFGETQYF. The CDR3 nucleotides are TGTGCCAGCAGCTTCGGAGAGACCCAGTACTTC.

The rearrangement links TRBV7-3 to TRBJ1-2, with D unresolved. With 4 bases removed from V and 4 bases from J, the gap between germline ends came to 7 bases. The CDR3 sequence is 12 residues long. Germline V gives CDR1 SGHTA, CDR2 FQGTGA. The CDR3, as DNA: TGTGCCAGCAGCTCGGACGGCTATGGCTACACCTTC. Amino acids: CASSSDGYGYTF.

The chain recombines TRBV5-1 with TRBJ2-1; 12 nucleotides agree with TRBD1. Trimming took 4 bases from V and 8 from J; bases not matched to a gene: 7. The CDR3 contains 15 residues. Per germline, CDR1 SGHRS and CDR2 YFSETQ. CDR3 in DNA: TGCGCCAGCAGCCCCGGGACAGGGGGCGGGGATGAGCAGTTCTTC. This encodes CASSPGTGGGDEQFF.

The chain combines TRBV4-1 with TRBJ1-1; D possibly corresponds to TRBD1 (6 bases). The V gene lost 4 bases and the J gene lost 8 bases, with 20 bases spanning the gap. Germline V gives CDR1 MGHRA, CDR2 YSYEKL. The CDR3 runs to 15 residues. In DNA form, the CDR3 reads TGCGCCAGCAGCCCCCTGCAGGGGCTTACCCGCGAAGCTTTCTTT. Its protein is CASSPLQGLTREAFF.

This clone was seen only a few times. This chain connects TRBV9 to TRBJ1-2, with a weak D call TRBD1 (6 bases). V was pared by 0 bases and J by 2 bases, with 11 bases between. Germline-derived CDR1 and CDR2 are SGDLS and YYNGEE. The CDR3 has 15 amino acids. CDR3 DNA sequence: TGTGCCAGCAGCGTAGGAGGGGGGGAAAACTATGGCTACACCTTC. Amino acid sequence: CASSVGGGENYGYTF.

The chain joins TRBV2 to TRBJ1-1, with no clear D. The CDR3 loop spans 13 amino acids. V shed 4 bases and J shed 4 bases, with 10 bases lying between them. Germline CDR1 and CDR2: SNHLY and FYNNEI. The CDR3 region has the DNA TGTGCCAGCAGTGGATTGGAGGGCACTGAAGCTTTCTTT. Encoded protein: CASSGLEGTEAFF. The complete variable domain, with remaining parts taken from reference TRBV2 and TRBJ1-1, reads EPEVTQTPSHQVTQMGQEVILRCVPISNHLYFYWYRQILGQKVEFLVSFYNNEISEKSEIFDDQFSVERPDGSNFTLKIRSTKLEDSAMYFCASSGLEGTEAFFGQGTRLTVV.

The genes are TRBV19 and TRBJ2-7, with D perhaps matching TRBD2 (6 bases). The V and J ends lost 9 bases and 1 base respectively, with 16 bases between them. This CDR3 region has 14 residues. Germline CDR1 and CDR2: LNHDA and SQIVND (reference sequence). The CDR3 DNA sequence: TGTGCCAGCTCATTCGGGGGAATTTCCTACGAGCAGTACTTC. Translation gives CASSFGGISYEQYF.

J is TRBJ1-2 and V is TRBV7-2; D remains unclear. The germline gives CDR1 SGHTA, CDR2 FQGNSA. Trimming left V 4 bases short and J 5 bases short, with 8 bases between. The CDR3 loop spans 12 amino acids. Here the CDR3 reads CASSSWRYGYTF. The CDR3 nucleotides are TGTGCCAGCAGCTCTTGGCGATATGGCTACACCTTC.

The V call is TRBV27, the J call TRBJ2-1, with 8 bases fitting TRBD2. The J segment lost 3 bases and the V segment lost 3 bases, leaving 10 bases of the junction unmatched. The CDR3 sequence is 17 residues long. The germline CDR1 and CDR2 sequences are MNHEY and SMNVEV (reference sequence). The CDR3 DNA reads TGTGCCAGCAGTTTCATAGCGGGGACGGCCGACTACAATGAGCAGTTCTTC. Translation: CASSFIAGTADYNEQFF.

The chain combines TRBV6-2 or TRBV6-3 with TRBJ1-2, with D unclear. Trimming stripped 4 bases from V and 6 bases from J, with 12 bases between. The V gene's germline CDR1 is MNHEY and CDR2 SVGEGT. The CDR3 consists of 13 residues. Written as DNA, the CDR3 is TGTGCCAGCAGTTGGATAGCCAAAGATGGCTACACCTTC. This codes for CASSWIAKDGYTF.

This chain uses TRBV30 with TRBJ1-1; D is unresolved. The CDR3 runs 13 residues. V lost 4 bases to trimming and J lost 2 bases, with 11 bases between them. Germline CDR1 reads GTSNPN; CDR2 reads SVGIG (reference sequence). This CDR3 reads CAWKTEDNTEAFF. The CDR3 DNA is TGTGCCTGGAAAACTGAGGATAACACTGAAGCTTTCTTT.

The chain uses TRBV10-1 and TRBJ2-7; the D gene could be TRBD1 or TRBD2 (5 bases each). The CDR3 length is 12 residues. From germline, CDR1 is WNHNN and CDR2 SYGVQD (reference sequence). V lost 8 bases to trimming and J lost 6 bases, with 14 bases between them. The CDR3 bases are TGCGCCAGCTCCGGGACCCAAGGCGAGCAGTACTTC. As protein: CASSGTQGEQYF.

This chain connects TRBV7-2 to TRBJ2-7, with TRBD2 matching 7 bases. The J segment lost 5 bases and the V segment lost 4 bases, leaving 11 bases of the junction unmatched. CDR3 length: 15 amino acids. Germline assignment: CDR1 SGHTA and CDR2 FQGNSA. The CDR3 region has the DNA TGTGCCAGCAGCTCTAACCGGGGACTATTCCACGAGCAGTACTTC. This sequence encodes CASSSNRGLFHEQYF.

The J gene is TRBJ1-2, the V gene TRBV3-1 (or the pseudogene TRBV3-2); D is uncertain. Trimming stripped 1 base from V and 5 bases from J, with 8 bases between. This CDR3 spans 13 amino acids. Germline V gene lookup returns CDR1 LGHDT and CDR2 YNNKEL (reference sequence). CDR3 protein: CASSQARLYGYTF. The CDR3 nucleotides read TGTGCCAGCAGCCAAGCGAGACTTTATGGCTACACCTTC.

Concerning this clone: The junction departs from the called germline gene at one end, perhaps through a read error. This specimen includes other DNA sequences encoding the same CDR3. The rearrangement links TRBV27 to TRBJ1-1; D perhaps matches TRBD1 (5 bases). This CDR3 spans 13 amino acids. Germline CDR1 MNHEY, CDR2 SMNVEV (reference sequence). The CDR3 DNA reads as TGTGCCAGCAGTTTCCTAAGAAGGGGCGAGGCTTTTTTT. Translating it yields CASSFLRRGEAFF.

The V and J genes are TRBV7-9 and TRBJ2-7, with D possibly called TRBD1 or TRBD2 (6 bases each). The CDR3 extends over 17 amino acids. The germline CDR1 and CDR2 sequences are SEHNR and FQNEAQ (reference sequence). V lost 1 base, J lost 4 bases, and 20 bases lay in between. The CDR3, as DNA: TGTGCCAGCAGCTTAGGCCGTGCGGGGACAAACCATTACGAGCAGTACTTC. Amino acid sequence: CASSLGRAGTNHYEQYF.

The chain employs TRBV3-1 (or the pseudogene TRBV3-2) and TRBJ2-7; TRBD1 matches at 9 bases. The CDR3 length is 15 residues. Germline V gene lookup returns CDR1 LGHDT and CDR2 YNNKEL (reference sequence). The trim removed 3 bases at V and 6 bases at J, leaving 9 bases unmatched. CDR3 nucleotide sequence: TGTGCCAGCAGCCACCCCGGGACAGGGCTTAGCGAGCAGTACTTC. It encodes CASSHPGTGLSEQYF.

The V gene is TRBV4-1, the J gene TRBJ2-1; no clear D. Germline V lookup: CDR1 MGHRA, CDR2 YSYEKL. The V and J ends lost 1 base and 7 bases respectively, with 8 bases between them. The CDR3 is 13 amino acids. The CDR3 loop is CASSQVVINEQFF. The CDR3 DNA is TGCGCCAGCAGCCAAGTGGTCATTAATGAGCAGTTCTTC.

This clone was observed once. This chain joins TRBV4-1 and TRBJ1-5; D may be TRBD1 (5 bases). Trimming took off 4 bases at V and 3 bases at J, with 10 bases between the two ends. This CDR3 comprises 14 residues. Per germline, CDR1 MGHRA and CDR2 YSYEKL. Here the CDR3 reads CASSPGPINQPQHF. CDR3 sequence (DNA): TGCGCCAGCAGCCCGGGGCCCATCAATCAGCCCCAGCATTTT.